What follows describes a single T cell receptor (beta chain). The junction departs from the called germline gene at one end, perhaps through a read error. The study amplified the TCR beta CDR3 region from genomic DNA. This amplification was carried out by two rounds of multiplex PCR. The use of primers specific to each TRBV and TRBJ gene characterized first-round PCR. Via MiXCR, TCRdb re-called the multiplex PCR reads, giving one row per CDR3 protein. The table lists approximately 20,000 distinct CDR3 sequences, over 25% of them singletons, with about 20% in the top ten. The sample comes from a study of prognosis after radiotherapy for stage I lung cancer. CDR3 size: 14 residues. From germline, CDR1 is GTSNPN and CDR2 SVGIG (reference sequence).

The chain joins TRBV30 to TRBJ1-6, with D unresolved. Sequencing used PBMCs, obtained before or after stereotactic body radiation therapy (not recorded which). This receptor was identified in a donor over 45 with non-small cell lung cancer. CDR3 protein: CAWRPRRERSTLHF. The DNA of the CDR3 is TGTGCCTGGAGGCCTCGAAGAGAGCGTTCAACCCTCCACTTT.